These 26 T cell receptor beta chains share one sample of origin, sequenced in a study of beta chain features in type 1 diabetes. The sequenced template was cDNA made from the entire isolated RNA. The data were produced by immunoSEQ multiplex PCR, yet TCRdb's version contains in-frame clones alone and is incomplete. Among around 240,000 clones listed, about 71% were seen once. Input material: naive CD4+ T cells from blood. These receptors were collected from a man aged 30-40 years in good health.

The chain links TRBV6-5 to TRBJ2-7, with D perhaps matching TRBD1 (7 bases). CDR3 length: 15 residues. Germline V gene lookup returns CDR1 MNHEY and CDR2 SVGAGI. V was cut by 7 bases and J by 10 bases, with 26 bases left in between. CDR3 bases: TGTGCCAGCACCACCCCGCGTCGGGACAGACTAGTTCAGTACTTC. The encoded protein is CASTTPRRDRLVQYF.

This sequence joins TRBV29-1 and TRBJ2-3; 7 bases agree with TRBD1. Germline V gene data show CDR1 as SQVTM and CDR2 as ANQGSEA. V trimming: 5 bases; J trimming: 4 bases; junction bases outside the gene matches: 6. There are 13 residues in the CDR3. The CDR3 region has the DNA TGCAGCGTTAGGGGGCGGGTAGCAGATACGCAGTATTTT. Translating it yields CSVRGRVADTQYF.

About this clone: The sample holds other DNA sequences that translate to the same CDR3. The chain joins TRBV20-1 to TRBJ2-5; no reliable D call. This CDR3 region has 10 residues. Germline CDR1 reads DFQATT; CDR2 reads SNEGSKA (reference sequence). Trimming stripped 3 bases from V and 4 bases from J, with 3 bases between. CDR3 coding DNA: TGCAGTGCTAGTTTAGAGACCCAGTACTTC. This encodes CSASLETQYF.

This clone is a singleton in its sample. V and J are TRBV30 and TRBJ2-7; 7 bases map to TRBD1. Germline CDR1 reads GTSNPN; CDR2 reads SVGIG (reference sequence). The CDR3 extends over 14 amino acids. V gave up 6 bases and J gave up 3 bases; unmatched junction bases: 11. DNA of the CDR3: TGTGCCTGTTCGACAGGGTGGGATGGCTACGAGCAGTACTTC. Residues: CACSTGWDGYEQYF.

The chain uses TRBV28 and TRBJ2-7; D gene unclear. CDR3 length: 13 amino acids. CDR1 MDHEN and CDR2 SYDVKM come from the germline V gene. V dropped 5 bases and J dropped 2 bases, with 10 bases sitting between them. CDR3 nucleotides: TGTGCCAGCAGTCAGACCCCTACCTACGAGCAGTACTTC. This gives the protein CASSQTPTYEQYF.

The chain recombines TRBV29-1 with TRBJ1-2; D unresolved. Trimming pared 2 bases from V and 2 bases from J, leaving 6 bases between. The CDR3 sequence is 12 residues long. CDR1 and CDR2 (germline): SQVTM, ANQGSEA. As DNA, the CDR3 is TGCAGCGTTGAAATACAAAACTATGGCTACACCTTC. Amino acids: CSVEIQNYGYTF.

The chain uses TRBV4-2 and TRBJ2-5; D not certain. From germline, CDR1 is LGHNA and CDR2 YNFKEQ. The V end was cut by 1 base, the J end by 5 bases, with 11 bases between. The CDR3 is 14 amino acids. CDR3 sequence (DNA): TGTGCCAGCAGCCAAGGTGGGGTTTGGGAGACCCAGTACTTC. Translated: CASSQGGVWETQYF.

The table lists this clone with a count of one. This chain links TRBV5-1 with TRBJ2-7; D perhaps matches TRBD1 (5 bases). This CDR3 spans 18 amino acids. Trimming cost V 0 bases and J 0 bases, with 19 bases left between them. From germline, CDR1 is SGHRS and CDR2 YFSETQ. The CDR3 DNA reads TGCGCCAGCAGCTTGGGCCGAGGTCTGACAGCTAGCTCCTACGAGCAGTACTTC. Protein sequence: CASSLGRGLTASSYEQYF.

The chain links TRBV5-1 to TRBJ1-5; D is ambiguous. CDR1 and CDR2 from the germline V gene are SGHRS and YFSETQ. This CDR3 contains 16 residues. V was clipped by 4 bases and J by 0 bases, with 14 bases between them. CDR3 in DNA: TGCGCCAGCAGCGAATCCAGAGTTTCTAGCAATCAGCCCCAGCATTTT. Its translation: CASSESRVSSNQPQHF.

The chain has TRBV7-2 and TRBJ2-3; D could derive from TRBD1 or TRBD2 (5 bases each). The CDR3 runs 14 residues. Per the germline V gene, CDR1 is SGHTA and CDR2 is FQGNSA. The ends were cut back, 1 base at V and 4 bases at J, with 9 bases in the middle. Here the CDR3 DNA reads TGTGCCAGCAGCTTAGGTGTGGGGGCAGATACGCAGTATTTT. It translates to CASSLGVGADTQYF.

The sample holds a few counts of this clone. CDR3 region: CATTTGEGKNIQYF. CDR3 bases: TGTGCCACCACGACAGGGGAAGGAAAAAACATTCAGTACTTC. This chain joins TRBV10-3 and TRBJ2-4, with 8 positions matching TRBD1. CDR1 ENHRY and CDR2 SYGVKD come from the germline V gene. The length of the CDR3 is 14 residues. The trim removed 10 bases at V and 4 bases at J, leaving 9 bases unmatched.

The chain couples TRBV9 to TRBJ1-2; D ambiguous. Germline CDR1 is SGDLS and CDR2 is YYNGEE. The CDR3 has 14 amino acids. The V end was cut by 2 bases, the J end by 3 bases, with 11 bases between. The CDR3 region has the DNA TGTGCCAGCAGCGTTCGCGGGGATGACTATGGCTACACCTTC. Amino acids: CASSVRGDDYGYTF. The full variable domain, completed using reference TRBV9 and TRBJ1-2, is DSGVTQTPKHLITATGQRVTLRCSPRSGDLSVYWYQQSLDQGLQFLIQYYNGEERAKGNILERFSAQQFPDLHSELNLSSLELGDSALYFCASSVRGDDYGYTFGSGTRLTVV.

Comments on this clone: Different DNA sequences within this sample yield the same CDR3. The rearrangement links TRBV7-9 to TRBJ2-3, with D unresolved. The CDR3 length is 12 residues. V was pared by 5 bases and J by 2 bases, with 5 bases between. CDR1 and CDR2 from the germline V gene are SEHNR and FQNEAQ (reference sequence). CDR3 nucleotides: TGTGCCAGCAGCCCGACCACAGATACGCAGTATTTT. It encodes CASSPTTDTQYF.

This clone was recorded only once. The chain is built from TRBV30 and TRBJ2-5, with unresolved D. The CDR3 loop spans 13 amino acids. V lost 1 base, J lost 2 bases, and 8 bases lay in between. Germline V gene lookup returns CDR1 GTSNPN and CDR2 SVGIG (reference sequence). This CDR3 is CAWSGSRQETQYF. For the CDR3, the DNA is TGTGCCTGGAGTGGGTCCCGGCAAGAGACCCAGTACTTC.

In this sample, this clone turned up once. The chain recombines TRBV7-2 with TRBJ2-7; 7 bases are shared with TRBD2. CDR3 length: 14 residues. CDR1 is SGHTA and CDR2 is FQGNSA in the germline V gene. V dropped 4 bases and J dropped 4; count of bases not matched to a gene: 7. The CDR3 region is CASSSQRGPYEQYF. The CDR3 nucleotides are TGTGCCAGCAGCTCCCAGCGGGGACCATACGAGCAGTACTTC.

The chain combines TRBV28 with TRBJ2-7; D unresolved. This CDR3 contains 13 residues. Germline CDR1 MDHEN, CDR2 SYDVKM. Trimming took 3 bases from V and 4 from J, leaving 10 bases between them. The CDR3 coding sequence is TGTGCCAGCAGTTTTTCGCGCGGTTACGAGCAGTACTTC. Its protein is CASSFSRGYEQYF.

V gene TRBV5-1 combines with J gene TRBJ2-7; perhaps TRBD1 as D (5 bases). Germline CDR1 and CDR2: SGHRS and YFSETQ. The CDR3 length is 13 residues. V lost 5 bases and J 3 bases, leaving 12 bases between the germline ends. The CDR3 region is CASRRSGLYEQYF. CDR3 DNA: TGCGCCAGCAGGAGGTCAGGGCTCTACGAGCAGTACTTC.

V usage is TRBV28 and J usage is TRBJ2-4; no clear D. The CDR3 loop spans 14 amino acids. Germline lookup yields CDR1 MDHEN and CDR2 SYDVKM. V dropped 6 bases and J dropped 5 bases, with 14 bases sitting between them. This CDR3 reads CASRPADWENIQYF. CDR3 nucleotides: TGTGCCAGCAGACCCGCTGACTGGGAAAACATTCAGTACTTC.

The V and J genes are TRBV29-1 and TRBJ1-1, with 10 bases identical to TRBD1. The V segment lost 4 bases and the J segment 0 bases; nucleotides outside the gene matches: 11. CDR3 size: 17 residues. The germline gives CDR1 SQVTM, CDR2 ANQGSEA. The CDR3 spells CSVVTRTGGPMNTEAFF. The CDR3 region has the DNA TGCAGCGTTGTTACTCGGACAGGGGGACCCATGAACACTGAAGCTTTCTTT.

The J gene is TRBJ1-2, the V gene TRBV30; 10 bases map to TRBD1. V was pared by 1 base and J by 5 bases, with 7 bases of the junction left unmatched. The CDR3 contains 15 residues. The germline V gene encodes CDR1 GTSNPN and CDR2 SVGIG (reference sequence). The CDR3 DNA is TGTGCCTGGAGTGCAGGGGACAGGGGAAAGTATGGCTACACCTTC. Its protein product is CAWSAGDRGKYGYTF.

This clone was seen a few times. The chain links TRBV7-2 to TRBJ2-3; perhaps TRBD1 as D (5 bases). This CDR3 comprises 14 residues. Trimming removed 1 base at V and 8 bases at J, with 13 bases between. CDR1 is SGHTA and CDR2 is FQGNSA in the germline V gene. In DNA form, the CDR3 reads TGTGCCAGCAGCTTAGGTACAACTCAGGGTACGCAGTATTTT. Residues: CASSLGTTQGTQYF.

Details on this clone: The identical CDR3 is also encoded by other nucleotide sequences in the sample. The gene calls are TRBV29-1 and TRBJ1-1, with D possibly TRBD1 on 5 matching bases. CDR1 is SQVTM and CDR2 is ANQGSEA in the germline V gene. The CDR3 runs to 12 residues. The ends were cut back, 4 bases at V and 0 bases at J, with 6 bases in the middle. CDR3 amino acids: CSVGQLNTEAFF. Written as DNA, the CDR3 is TGCAGCGTTGGACAGCTGAACACTGAAGCTTTCTTT.

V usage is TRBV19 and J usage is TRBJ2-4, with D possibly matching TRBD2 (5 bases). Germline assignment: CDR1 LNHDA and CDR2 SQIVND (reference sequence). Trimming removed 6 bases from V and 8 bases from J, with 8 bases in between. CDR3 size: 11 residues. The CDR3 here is CASRGRDIQYF. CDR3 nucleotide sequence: TGTGCCAGTAGAGGGAGAGACATTCAGTACTTC.

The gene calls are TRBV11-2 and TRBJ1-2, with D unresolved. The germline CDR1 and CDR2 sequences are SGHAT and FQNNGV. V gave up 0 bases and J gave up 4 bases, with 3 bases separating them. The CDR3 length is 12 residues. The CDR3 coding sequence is TGTGCCAGCAGCTTAGATGGCTATGGCTACACCTTC. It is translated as CASSLDGYGYTF.

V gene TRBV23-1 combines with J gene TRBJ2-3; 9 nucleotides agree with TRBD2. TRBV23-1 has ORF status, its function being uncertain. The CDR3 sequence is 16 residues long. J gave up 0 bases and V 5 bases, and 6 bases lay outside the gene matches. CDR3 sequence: CASSERLADSTDTQYF. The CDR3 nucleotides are TGCGCCAGCAGTGAGAGACTAGCGGATAGCACAGATACGCAGTATTTT.

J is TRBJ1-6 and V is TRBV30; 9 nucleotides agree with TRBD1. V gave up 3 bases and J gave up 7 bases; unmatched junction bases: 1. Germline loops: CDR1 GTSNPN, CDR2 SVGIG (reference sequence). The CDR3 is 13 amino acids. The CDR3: CAWRGTGNSPLHF. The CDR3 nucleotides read TGTGCCTGGAGGGGGACAGGGAATTCACCCCTCCACTTT.